This passage covers 12 T cell receptor beta chains from one sample sequenced in a study of blood T cells in healthy people across ages. Then a second PCR, running roughly 6 to 11 cycles, was carried out with a sample-barcoded 5' primer and a J-beta primer mix. In TCRdb, the 5' RACE reads were re-called with MiXCR into one record per CDR3 protein. The repertoire holds about 1,500,000 distinct CDR3 sequences, with under 30% as singletons. The sample comprised blood. These receptors originate from a woman aged 25 to 39 in good health.

V is TRBV24-1 and J is TRBJ1-5, with 12 bases lining up with TRBD1. Trimming at V came to 11 bases and at J to 7 bases, leaving 5 bases not matched to a gene. Per germline, CDR1 KGHDR and CDR2 SFDVKD. This CDR3 contains 13 residues. CDR3 coding DNA: TGTGCCATCGGGACAGGGGGCGGACAGCCCCAGCATTTT. Translating it yields CAIGTGGGQPQHF.

Ten or more counts support this clonotype. This rearrangement joins TRBV20-1 to TRBJ2-7; the D gene is possibly TRBD2 (5 bases). V lost 3 bases and J lost 5, with 17 bases in between. CDR1 DFQATT and CDR2 SNEGSKA come from the germline V gene (reference sequence). The CDR3 has 14 amino acids. The CDR3 nucleotides are TGCAGTGCTAGGGATGGGAGACGCAGCGACGAGCAGTACTTC. Protein: CSARDGRRSDEQYF.

This chain uses TRBV7-2 with TRBJ2-4, with 7 bases identical to TRBD2. The J call may be incorrect, as the DNA end agrees better with TRBJ2-5. The CDR3 is 16 amino acids. Germline V gene lookup returns CDR1 SGHTA and CDR2 FQGNSA. CDR3 in DNA: TGTGCCAGCAACACACCTCTCCACGGGAGGCAAGAGACCCAGTACTTC. This gives the protein CASNTPLHGRQETQYF.

This chain links TRBV12-3 or TRBV12-4 with TRBJ2-1; 11 bases map to TRBD2. This CDR3 contains 14 residues. The ends lost 3 bases at V and 9 bases at J; junction bases unmatched: 4. The CDR3 nucleotides are TGTGCCAGCAGTTTTACTAGCGGGAGCGGTGAGCAGTTCTTC. Translated: CASSFTSGSGEQFF.

This clonotype came up a few times. The genes are TRBV3-1 and TRBJ2-1; 12 bases fit TRBD2. The CDR3 spans 14 residues. After removal of 3 bases from V and 12 bases from J, the junction contained 6 bases not matched to a gene. CDR1 is LGHDT, CDR2 YNNKEL, per germline (reference sequence). The CDR3 here is CASSHLAGGRGQFF. DNA of the CDR3: TGTGCCAGCAGCCATCTAGCGGGAGGGAGAGGGCAGTTCTTC.

The chain links TRBV7-2 to TRBJ2-7; D is undetermined. Germline assignment: CDR1 SGHTA and CDR2 FQGNSA. V lost 1 base and J lost 12, with 13 bases in between. This CDR3 has 12 amino acids. The chain's CDR3 is CASSLVSSWAYF. In DNA, the CDR3 is TGTGCCAGCAGCTTAGTGTCCAGCTGGGCGTACTTC. The full variable domain, in which reference TRBV7-2 and TRBJ2-7 provide the parts outside the CDR3, is GAGVSQSPSNKVTEKGKDVELRCDPISGHTALYWYRQSLGQGLEFLIYFQGNSAPDKSGLPSDRFSAERTGGSVSTLTIQRTQQEDSAVYLCASSLVSSWAYFGPGTRLTVT.

This clonotype occurred once. J is TRBJ2-4 and V is TRBV28; either TRBD1 or TRBD2 may supply D (7 bases each). The DNA matches TRBJ2-7 better at its end, which makes the J call doubtful. The length of the CDR3 is 14 residues. Germline V gene data show CDR1 as MDHEN and CDR2 as SYDVKM. CDR3 region: CASTPGGAAYEQYF. CDR3 nucleotides: TGTGCCAGCACCCCAGGGGGGGCCGCCTACGAGCAGTACTTC.

The CDR3 reads CASSVADNEQYF. The CDR3 DNA reads as TGTGCCAGCAGCGTGGCCGACAATGAGCAGTACTTC. This sequence joins TRBV9 and TRBJ2-4; D unresolved. Germline assignment: CDR1 SGDLS and CDR2 YYNGEE. The CDR3 has 12 amino acids. V lost 2 bases and J lost 13, with 13 bases in between.

For this clonotype: A read error is possible here, since a much larger clone lies one base away. This rearrangement joins TRBV10-3 to TRBJ2-1; D gene ambiguous. The J call could be wrong; TRBJ2-7 is a better fit for the DNA end. Germline-derived CDR1 and CDR2 are ENHRY and SYGVKD. The CDR3 contains 13 residues. CDR3 in DNA: TGTGCCATCCGAGCGAACTCCTACAATGAGCAGTACTTC. Translating gives CAIRANSYNEQYF.

This clonotype occurred once. Sequence at one end of the junction differs from germline and may be a read error. The rearrangement joins TRBV10-3 to TRBJ1-1; a weak D match, TRBD1 (5 bases). CDR1 and CDR2 from the germline V gene are ENHRY and SYGVKD. The CDR3 has 17 residues. The CDR3 DNA reads as TGTGCTATCAGTGAGCCCCGGGGCGGCCAGTCGGACACTGAAGCTTTCTTT. Translated: CAISEPRGGQSDTEAFF.

This clonotype was observed many times. The rearrangement uses TRBV7-9 and TRBJ2-5; tentatively, D is TRBD1 or TRBD2 (7 bases each). The CDR3 extends over 18 amino acids. Germline lookup yields CDR1 SEHNR and CDR2 FQNEAQ (reference sequence). Trimming shortened V by 5 bases and J by 3 bases, and 25 bases separated the two germline ends. This chain's CDR3 is CASSRLWGGDSEKETQYF. CDR3 DNA sequence: TGTGCCAGCAGCCGACTCTGGGGGGGGGACAGCGAAAAAGAGACCCAGTACTTC.

This clonotype was seen ten or more times. V usage is TRBV6-5 and J usage is TRBJ2-4; D is ambiguous. Germline CDR1 and CDR2: MNHEY and SVGAGI. V was trimmed by 8 bases and J by 10 bases, leaving 9 bases between them. The CDR3 sequence is 10 residues long. The CDR3 bases are TGTGCCAGCGGTGCCGGGATTCAGTACTTC. As protein: CASGAGIQYF.